The TCR beta chain under discussion was sequenced for a study of lymphopenia after photon versus proton radiotherapy. Germline V gene data show CDR1 as SEHNR and CDR2 as FQNEAQ (reference sequence). Trimming took off 7 bases at V and 8 bases at J, with 24 bases between the two ends. CDR3 length: 16 residues. Whole-study results and caveats: Post-nadir diversity loss with photons came from oligoclonal expansion, particularly CD8+ Temra cells.

Profiled with immunoSEQ multiplex PCR; TCRdb holds only in-frame clones, not every one. The sample shows tens of thousands of clones, 83% of them seen only once. This clone has a handful of counts. What it recognizes is unknown. This clonotype originated in a man aged 55 to 70 with pancreatic cancer. This chain connects TRBV7-9 to TRBJ2-1; tentative D call: TRBD1 (6 bases). This sample comprised peripheral blood, obtained from a patient treated with proton-based radiotherapy. Here the CDR3 reads CASTRVGATFLDEQFF. CDR3 DNA sequence: TGTGCCAGCACCAGGGTGGGGGCGACCTTTTTGGATGAGCAGTTCTTC.